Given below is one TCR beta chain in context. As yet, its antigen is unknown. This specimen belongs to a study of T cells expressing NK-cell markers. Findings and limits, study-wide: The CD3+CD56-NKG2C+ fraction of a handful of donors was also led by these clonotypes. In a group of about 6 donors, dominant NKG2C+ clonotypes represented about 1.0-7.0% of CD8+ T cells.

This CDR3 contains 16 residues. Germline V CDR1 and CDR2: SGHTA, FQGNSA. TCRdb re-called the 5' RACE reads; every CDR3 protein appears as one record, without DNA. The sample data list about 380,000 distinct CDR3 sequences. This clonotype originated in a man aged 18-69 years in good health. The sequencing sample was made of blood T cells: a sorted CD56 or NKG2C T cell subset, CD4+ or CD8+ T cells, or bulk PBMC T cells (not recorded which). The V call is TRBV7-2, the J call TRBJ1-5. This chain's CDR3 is CASSLGVGQRNQPQHF.